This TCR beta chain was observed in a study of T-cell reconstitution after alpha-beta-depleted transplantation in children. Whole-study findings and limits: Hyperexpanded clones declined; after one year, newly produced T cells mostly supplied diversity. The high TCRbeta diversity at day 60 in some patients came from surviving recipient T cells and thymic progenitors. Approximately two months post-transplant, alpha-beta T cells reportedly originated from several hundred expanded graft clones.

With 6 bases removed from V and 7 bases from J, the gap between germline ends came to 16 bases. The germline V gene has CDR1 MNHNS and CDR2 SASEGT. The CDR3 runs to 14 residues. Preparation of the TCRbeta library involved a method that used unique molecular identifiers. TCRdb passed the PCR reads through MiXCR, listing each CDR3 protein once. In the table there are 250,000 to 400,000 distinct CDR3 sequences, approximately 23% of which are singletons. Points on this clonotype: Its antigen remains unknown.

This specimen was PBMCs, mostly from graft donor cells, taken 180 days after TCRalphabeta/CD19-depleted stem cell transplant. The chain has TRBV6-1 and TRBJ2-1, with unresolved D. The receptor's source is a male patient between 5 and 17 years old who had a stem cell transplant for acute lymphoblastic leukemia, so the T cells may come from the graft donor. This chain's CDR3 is CASSHGPEMNEQFF. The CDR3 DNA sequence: TGTGCCAGCAGCCACGGACCTGAAATGAATGAGCAGTTCTTC.